A single sample is the source of the 18 T cell receptor beta chains below, sequenced in a study of beta chain features in type 1 diabetes. Reverse transcribing all isolated RNA meant expressed TCRB transcripts were sequenced. Using immunoSEQ multiplex PCR, the repertoire was profiled, and TCRdb retains in-frame clones only, with some absent. The sample shows roughly 180,000 clones, about 12% of them seen only once. Source material: central memory CD4+ T cells from blood. The source of these receptors is a young woman in good health.

This clone was found a few times. The rearrangement uses TRBV4-1 and TRBJ2-7; D perhaps matches TRBD1 (5 bases). The CDR3 runs 14 residues. Trimming took off 5 bases at V and 4 bases at J, with 15 bases between the two ends. Germline V gives CDR1 MGHRA, CDR2 YSYEKL. The DNA of the CDR3 is TGCGCCAGCAGCTTAAACGCCCAGGGTTACGAGCAGTACTTC. It yields the protein CASSLNAQGYEQYF.

This clone occurred a few times. This chain joins TRBV19 and TRBJ2-7; no clear D. V gave up 5 bases and J gave up 4 bases, with 12 bases separating them. This CDR3 has 13 amino acids. From germline, CDR1 is LNHDA and CDR2 SQIVND (reference sequence). The CDR3, as DNA: TGTGCCAGTAGTCACCCACAGTCATACGAGCAGTACTTC. The encoded protein is CASSHPQSYEQYF.

This clone was observed a few times. The junction shows a germline mismatch at one end, possibly a read error. The rearrangement joins TRBV7-7 to TRBJ2-5; 14 bases map to TRBD2. The CDR3 covers 16 residues. The germline V gene encodes CDR1 SSHAT and CDR2 FNYEAQ (reference sequence). The CDR3 region is CASSPGTSGSEETQYF. As DNA, the CDR3 is TGTGCTAGCAGCCCAGGGACTAGCGGGAGTGAAGAGACCCAGTACTTC.

The CDR3 reads CASSRRETQYF. CDR3 sequence (DNA): TGTGCCAGCAGCCGGAGGGAGACCCAGTACTTC. The V gene is TRBV7-6, the J gene TRBJ2-5, with D possibly being TRBD2 (5 bases). The germline V gene has CDR1 SGHVS and CDR2 FNYEAQ. V lost 5 bases, J lost 5 bases, and 6 bases lay in between. The CDR3 has 11 amino acids. The whole variable domain, filled in from reference TRBV7-6 and TRBJ2-5, reads GAGVSQSPRYKVTKRGQDVALRCDPISGHVSLYWYRQALGQGPEFLTYFNYEAQQDKSGLPNDRFSAERPEGSISTLTIQRTEQRDSAMYRCASSRRETQYFGPGTRLLVL.

The V gene is TRBV6-6, the J gene TRBJ2-7, with D perhaps matching TRBD1 (6 bases). Trimming pared 0 bases from V and 7 bases from J, leaving 13 bases between. Germline CDR1 MNHNY, CDR2 SVGAGI (reference sequence). This CDR3 is 14 amino acids long. The CDR3 nucleotides read TGTGCCAGCAGTTACTCGAGTGAGCAGGGGGAGCAGTACTTC. Its translation: CASSYSSEQGEQYF.

The chain couples TRBV30 to TRBJ2-1; TRBD1 is a possible D gene (6 bases). The CDR3 runs to 14 residues. Per germline, CDR1 GTSNPN and CDR2 SVGIG (reference sequence). Deletions cut 0 bases from V and 9 bases from J, with 15 bases between. In DNA, the CDR3 is TGTGCCTGGAGTGTAAAGGCAGGGGATAGTGAGCAGTTCTTC. This encodes CAWSVKAGDSEQFF.

V and J are TRBV5-1 and TRBJ2-1; possible D gene TRBD2, 5 bases. Deletions cut 0 bases from V and 4 bases from J, with 11 bases between. Germline CDR1 and CDR2: SGHRS and YFSETQ. The CDR3 has 15 amino acids. In DNA form, the CDR3 reads TGCGCCAGCAGCTTGGGGGTCCGGGAATACAATGAGCAGTTCTTC. Its protein product is CASSLGVREYNEQFF.

The rearrangement links TRBV7-9 to TRBJ2-1; a possible D gene is TRBD2 (6 bases). Trimming removed 5 bases from V and 3 bases from J, with 14 bases in between. CDR1 and CDR2 (germline): SEHNR, FQNEAQ (reference sequence). The CDR3 sequence is 15 residues long. CDR3 in DNA: TGTGCCAGCAGCCCCGGGACTGGCTACTACAATGAGCAGTTCTTC. Translated, it gives CASSPGTGYYNEQFF.

This clone was seen a few times. The chain uses TRBV10-3 and TRBJ1-2; D possibly corresponds to TRBD1 (5 bases). This CDR3 has 13 amino acids. Germline assignment: CDR1 ENHRY and CDR2 SYGVKD. V lost 6 bases and J 3 bases, leaving 11 bases between the germline ends. The CDR3 loop reads CAIRQGRDYGYTF. Written as DNA, the CDR3 is TGTGCCATCAGGCAGGGAAGGGACTATGGCTACACCTTC.

This clone has a handful of counts. The J gene is TRBJ2-7, the V gene TRBV7-8, with 11 positions matching TRBD2. Germline trimming cut 6 bases from V and 4 bases from J; bases unmatched to any gene: 2. Germline CDR1 and CDR2: SGHVS and FQNEAQ. CDR3 length: 13 amino acids. The CDR3 nucleotides read TGTGCCAGCAGACTAGCGGGAGCGTACGAGCAGTACTTC. This sequence encodes CASRLAGAYEQYF. Combining the CDR3 with reference TRBV7-8 and TRBJ2-7 gives the whole variable domain GAGVSQSPRYKVAKRGQDVALRCDPISGHVSLFWYQQALGQGPEFLTYFQNEAQLDKSGLPSDRFFAERPEGSVSTLKIQRTQQEDSAVYLCASRLAGAYEQYFGPGTRLTVT.

This clone was detected a few times. The gene calls are TRBV18 and TRBJ2-4; TRBD2 aligns across 7 bases. Unmatched junction bases numbered 6, after V lost 3 bases and J lost 4 bases. The CDR3 has 15 residues. Germline V gene data show CDR1 as KGHSH and CDR2 as LQKENI. CDR3 coding DNA: TGTGCCAGCTCACCTCCGGGGGGACCTAAAAACATTCAGTACTTC. This encodes CASSPPGGPKNIQYF.

The chain is built from TRBV28 and TRBJ1-5; TRBD1 is a possible D gene (5 bases). V lost 5 bases and J 2 bases, leaving 16 bases between the germline ends. CDR1 MDHEN and CDR2 SYDVKM come from the germline V gene. This CDR3 has 16 residues. The CDR3 loop is CASSTPRGMGNQPQHF. As DNA, the CDR3 is TGTGCCAGCAGTACGCCGCGGGGGATGGGCAATCAGCCCCAGCATTTT.

V usage is TRBV5-1 and J usage is TRBJ2-7, with TRBD1 as a possible D gene (5 bases). Between the trimmed V and J ends, which lost 2 bases and 4 bases, there was a span of 10 bases. From germline, CDR1 is SGHRS and CDR2 YFSETQ. The CDR3 runs 13 residues. The CDR3 loop is CASSFGHGYEQYF. DNA for the CDR3: TGCGCCAGCAGCTTCGGACACGGATACGAGCAGTACTTC.

V is TRBV27 and J is TRBJ1-5; 9 nucleotides match TRBD1. There are 15 residues in the CDR3. With 6 bases clipped from V and 6 bases from J, the junction kept 9 bases outside the gene matches. Germline loops: CDR1 MNHEY, CDR2 SMNVEV (reference sequence). CDR3 region: CASRSGQGEGQPQHF. CDR3 bases: TGTGCCAGCAGATCGGGACAGGGTGAGGGTCAGCCCCAGCATTTT.

The chain carries TRBV28 and TRBJ2-7; a weak D match, TRBD2 (6 bases). This CDR3 has 15 amino acids. With 4 bases removed from V and 3 bases from J, the gap between germline ends came to 16 bases. Germline V gene data show CDR1 as MDHEN and CDR2 as SYDVKM. The DNA of the CDR3 is TGTGCCAGCAGTTCTCTCGGGGGAACTGGCTACGAGCAGTACTTC. Protein: CASSSLGGTGYEQYF.

This chain joins TRBV28 and TRBJ2-6; no definite D call. The V end lost 5 bases, the J end lost 1 base, and 12 bases lay between the germline ends. In germline, CDR1 is MDHEN, CDR2 SYDVKM. The CDR3 has 16 amino acids. CDR3: CASSPHSVSGANVLTF. The DNA for the CDR3 is TGTGCCAGCAGTCCCCATAGTGTGTCTGGGGCCAACGTCCTGACTTTC.

The V call is TRBV30, the J call TRBJ2-5, with D possibly matching TRBD1 (5 bases). The length of the CDR3 is 14 residues. Deletions cut 4 bases from V and 5 bases from J, with 17 bases between. The germline V gene encodes CDR1 GTSNPN and CDR2 SVGIG (reference sequence). The CDR3 sequence: CAWNRRAAGETQYF. CDR3 nucleotides: TGTGCCTGGAACCGAAGGGCAGCAGGGGAGACCCAGTACTTC. Using reference TRBV30 and TRBJ2-5 for the parts outside the CDR3, the full variable domain is SQTIHQWPATLVQPVGSPLSLECTVEGTSNPNLYWYRQAAGRGLQLLFYSVGIGQISSEVPQNLSASRPQDRQFILSSKKLLLSDSGFYLCAWNRRAAGETQYFGPGTRLLVL.

This chain connects TRBV7-2 to TRBJ2-3, with 9 positions matching TRBD2. Germline V lookup: CDR1 SGHTA, CDR2 FQGNSA. With V trimmed by 6 bases and J by 3 bases, 10 bases remained unmatched. The CDR3 spans 16 residues. CDR3 in amino acids: CASRQLPTSGTDTQYF. The CDR3 DNA reads TGTGCCAGCAGGCAACTCCCGACTAGCGGTACAGATACGCAGTATTTT.